The source of this T cell receptor (beta chain) is a study of T-cell memory formation after mild COVID-19. The overall study: TCR clusters showed largely donor specificity. Overall study findings and caveats: Shrinking CD4+ clones resided mostly in CM and EM, and CD8+ ones in EMRA.

TCRdb re-analysed the 5' RACE reads in MiXCR, keeping a single row per CDR3 protein. The repertoire holds some 310,000 distinct CDR3 sequences, about 20% seen once, with 21% in the top ten. This clonotype has a handful of counts. The antigen remains undetermined. Germline lookup yields CDR1 SGHRS and CDR2 YFSETQ. This CDR3 is 14 amino acids long. The J segment lost 4 bases and the V segment lost 4 bases, leaving 6 bases of the junction unmatched. The sample was PBMCs or a T cell subset sorted from them (not recorded which). This TCR was recovered from a man aged 18 to 29 who had mild COVID-19 (a few samples of this study predate the infection). Cell type and time point are not known. The genes are TRBV5-1 and TRBJ1-1; 8 nucleotides line up with TRBD1. In DNA, the CDR3 is TGCGCCAGCAGCCAGGGGGCGCAAGGCACTGAAGCTTTCTTT. Amino acid sequence: CASSQGAQGTEAFF.